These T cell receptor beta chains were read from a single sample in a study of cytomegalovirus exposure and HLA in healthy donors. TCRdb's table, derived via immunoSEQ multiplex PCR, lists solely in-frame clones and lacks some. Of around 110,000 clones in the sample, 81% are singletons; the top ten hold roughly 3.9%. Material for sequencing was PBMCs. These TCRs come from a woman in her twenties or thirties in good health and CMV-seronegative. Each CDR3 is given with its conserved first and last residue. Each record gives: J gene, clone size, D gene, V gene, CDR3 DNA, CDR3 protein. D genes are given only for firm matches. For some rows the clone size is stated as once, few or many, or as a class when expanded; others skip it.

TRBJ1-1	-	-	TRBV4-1	TGCGCCAGCAGCCCTCACAGGGCTACCCCTCTGCAGGCTTTCTTT	CASSPHRATPLQAFF
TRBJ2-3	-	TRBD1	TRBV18	TGTGCCAGCTCACCACGTTGGACAGGGGACACAGATACGCAGTATTTT	CASSPRWTGDTDTQYF
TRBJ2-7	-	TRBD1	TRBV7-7	TGTGCTAGCAGCTTAGGGACAGGGCCCTCCTACGAGCAGTACTTC	CASSLGTGPSYEQYF
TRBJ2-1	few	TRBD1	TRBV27	TGTGCCAGCAGTTTAAATCCTGACAGGGGTGAGCAGTTCTTC	CASSLNPDRGEQFF
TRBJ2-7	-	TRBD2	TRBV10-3	TGTGCCATCAGTGACCCGTCGACTAGCGGGACCCACGAGCAGTACTTC	CAISDPSTSGTHEQYF
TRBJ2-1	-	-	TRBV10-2	TGCGCCAGCAGTGAAACTAGCAACAATGAGCAGTTCTTC	CASSETSNNEQFF
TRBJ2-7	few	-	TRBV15	TGTGCCACCAGCAGCCAGGCGGGGTCCCCCTACGAGCAGTACTTC	CATSSQAGSPYEQYF
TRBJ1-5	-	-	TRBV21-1	TGTGCCAGCAGCCCAGAATTGGGGGACAGGGATAGCAATCAGCCCCAGCATTTT	CASSPELGDRDSNQPQHF
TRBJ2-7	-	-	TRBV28	TGTGCCAGCAGTTTGATCGGGTACGAGCAGTACTTC	CASSLIGYEQYF
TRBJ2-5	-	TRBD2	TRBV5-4	TGTGCCAGCAGCTTGGGATGGGGGGGCCAAGAGACCCAGTACTTC	CASSLGWGGQETQYF
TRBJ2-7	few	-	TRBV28	TGTGCCAGCACCATACCGAGCTCCTACGAGCAGTACTTC	CASTIPSSYEQYF